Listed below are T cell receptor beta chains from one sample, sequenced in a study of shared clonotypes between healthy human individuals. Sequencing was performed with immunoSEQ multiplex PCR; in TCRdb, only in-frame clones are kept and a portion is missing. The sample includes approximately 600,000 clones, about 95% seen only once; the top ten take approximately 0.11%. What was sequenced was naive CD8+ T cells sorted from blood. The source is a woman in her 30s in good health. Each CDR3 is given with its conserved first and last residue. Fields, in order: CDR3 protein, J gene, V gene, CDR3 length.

CDR3: CASSQDQGTGNNEQFF
J: TRBJ2-1
V: TRBV4-1
length: 16

CDR3: CASSFSRTSGDTDTQYF
J: TRBJ2-3
V: TRBV11-2
length: 17

CDR3: CASSLGFNEQFF
J: TRBJ2-1
V: TRBV7-6
length: 12

CDR3: CASSEALGIRGYNEQFF
J: TRBJ2-1
V: TRBV6-1
length: 17

CDR3: CASRKPGLAGGVTDTQYF
J: TRBJ2-3
V: TRBV7-6
length: 18

CDR3: CASSLFPRGSPAYEQYF
J: TRBJ2-7
V: TRBV28
length: 17

CDR3: CASSEGLAGALGLQFF
J: TRBJ2-1
V: TRBV2
length: 16

CDR3: CASSYTGTAYEQYF
J: TRBJ2-7
V: TRBV5-1
length: 14

CDR3: CASSQHTGYELFF
J: TRBJ1-4
V: TRBV4-2
length: 13

CDR3: CASSFLPPSSDTQYF
J: TRBJ2-3
V: TRBV27
length: 15

CDR3: CASSPEFEGSAEAFF
J: TRBJ1-1
V: TRBV27
length: 15

CDR3: CASIRDRDFGNEQFF
J: TRBJ2-1
V: TRBV28
length: 15

CDR3: CASSEGVGGLSNQPQHF
J: TRBJ1-5
V: TRBV6-1
length: 17

CDR3: CASSAGHHEQYF
J: TRBJ2-7
V: TRBV6-5
length: 12

CDR3: CASSLRLDEQFF
J: TRBJ2-1
V: TRBV28
length: 12

CDR3: CASSGLEEETQYF
J: TRBJ2-5
V: TRBV7-3
length: 13